What follows are 5 T cell receptor beta chains derived from one specimen sequenced in a study of T cell responses to AZD1222 COVID-19 vaccine (dated by TCRdb to 2020 to 2022). The time point tag for this specimen amounts to: baseline before first vaccination. To prepare the library, the immunoSEQ multiplex PCR assay was applied. The immuneACCESS repertoire file appears here via TCRdb, limited to in-frame rearrangements. These files lack a portion of the clones; in checked studies, under half of the deficit traces to unresolved V genes, and the cause of the others is not known. The sample contains roughly 180,000 clones, 85% to 95% of them found a single time. The ten largest clones take up approximately 0.64% of the sample. Specimen: peripheral blood, collected on day 0 of AZD1222 vaccination. The receptors were gathered from an adult in good health.

The chain combines TRBV18 with TRBJ2-3; 9 nucleotides line up with TRBD1. J gave up 4 bases and V 4 bases, and 9 bases lay outside the gene matches. This CDR3 has 16 residues. CDR1 is KGHSH, CDR2 LQKENI, per germline. The CDR3 loop is CASSLPGQGGPDTQYF. In nucleotides, the CDR3 is TGTGCCAGCTCACTACCGGGACAGGGAGGCCCAGATACGCAGTATTTT.

This chain uses TRBV6-5 with TRBJ2-2; D is ambiguous. The V gene lost 6 bases and the J gene lost 2 bases, with 10 bases spanning the gap. CDR1 and CDR2 from the germline V gene are MNHEY and SVGAGI. CDR3 length equals 14 residues. Here the CDR3 reads CASSWVANTGELFF. The CDR3 nucleotides are TGTGCCAGCAGCTGGGTGGCTAACACCGGGGAGCTGTTTTTT.

The chain carries TRBV6-5 and TRBJ1-1; D gene ambiguous. Trimming stripped 0 bases from V and 1 base from J, with 6 bases between. This CDR3 has 14 amino acids. Germline CDR1 MNHEY, CDR2 SVGAGI. The CDR3 DNA follows: TGTGCCAGCAGTTACTCCTCGGCGAACACTGAAGCTTTCTTT. This sequence encodes CASSYSSANTEAFF.

V gene TRBV15 combines with J gene TRBJ1-1, with D possibly TRBD1 on 6 matching bases. V lost 3 bases to trimming and J lost 4 bases, with 12 bases between them. This CDR3 contains 14 residues. CDR1 is LNHNV and CDR2 is YYDKDF in the germline V gene (reference sequence). The DNA of the CDR3 is TGTGCCACCAGCAGGCAAACAGGGCGCACTGAAGCTTTCTTT. Translating it yields CATSRQTGRTEAFF. The full variable domain, rest sourced from reference TRBV15 and TRBJ1-1, is DAMVIQNPRYQVTQFGKPVTLSCSQTLNHNVMYWYQQKSSQAPKLLFHYYDKDFNNEADTPDNFQSRRPNTSFCFLDIRSPGLGDTAMYLCATSRQTGRTEAFFGQGTRLTVV.

This chain's CDR3 is CASSLVSGNTIYF. CDR3 DNA: TGTGCCAGCAGCCTTGTCTCTGGAAACACCATATATTTT. The chain combines TRBV5-5 with TRBJ1-3; unclear D gene. CDR3 length equals 13 residues. V lost 4 bases and J 0 bases, leaving 5 bases between the germline ends. The V gene's germline CDR1 is SGHKS and CDR2 YYEKEE (reference sequence).